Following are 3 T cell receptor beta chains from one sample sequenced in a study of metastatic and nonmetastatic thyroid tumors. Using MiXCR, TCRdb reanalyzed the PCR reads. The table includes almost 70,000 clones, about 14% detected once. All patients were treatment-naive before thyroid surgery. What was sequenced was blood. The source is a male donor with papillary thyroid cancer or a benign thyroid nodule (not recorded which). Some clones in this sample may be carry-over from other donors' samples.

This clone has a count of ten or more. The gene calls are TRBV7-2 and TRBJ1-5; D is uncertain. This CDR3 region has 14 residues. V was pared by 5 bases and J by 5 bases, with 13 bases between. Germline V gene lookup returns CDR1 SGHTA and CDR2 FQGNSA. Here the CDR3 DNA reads TGTGCCAGCAGCCCTCAAGGCCCTGATCAGCCCCAGCATTTT. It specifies CASSPQGPDQPQHF.

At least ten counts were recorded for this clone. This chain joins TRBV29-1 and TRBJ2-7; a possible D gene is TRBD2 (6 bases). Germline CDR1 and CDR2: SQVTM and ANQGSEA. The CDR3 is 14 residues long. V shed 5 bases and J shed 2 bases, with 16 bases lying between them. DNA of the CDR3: TGCAGCGTTCGCATTGGGACTCCTCCCTACGAGCAGTACGTC. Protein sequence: CSVRIGTPPYEQYV.

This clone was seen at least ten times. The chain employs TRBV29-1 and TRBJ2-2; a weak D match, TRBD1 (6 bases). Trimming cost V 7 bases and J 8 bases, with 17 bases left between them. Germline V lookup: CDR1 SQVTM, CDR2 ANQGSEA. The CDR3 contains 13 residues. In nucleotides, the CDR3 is TGCAGCGCCCGCCTACAGGGCACTGGGGAGCTGTTTTTT. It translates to CSARLQGTGELFF.